The 26 T cell receptor beta chains listed next were all sequenced from one sample in a study of human T cells and chemical hapten exposure (dated by TCRdb to the early 2020s). Sample time point, as interpreted from the label and publication: patch test 2, 6 weeks after DPC sensitization. The treatment or condition label of this sample denotes: therapeutic diphenylcyclopropenone sensitization with weekly scalp DPC. Receptor amplification or capture employed RACE. These reads were obtained on a NextSeq 500. TCRdb redid the processing of the public reads, applying fastp at Q25 and MiXCR, and retained in-frame beta chains. Entries are consolidated by CDR3 protein sequence, retaining the most common genes and DNA. A total of approximately 40,000 distinct CDR3 sequences appear in this sample, approximately 3.4% of them only once. The ten largest clones capture more than 6.5% of the sample. The source material was whole blood, sampled in connection with sensitization to the hapten diphenylcyclopropenone (DPC). The receptors here all came from a man aged 35 to 55 with alopecia areata. Some clones in this sample may be carry-over from other donors' samples.

This clonotype was seen repeatedly, ten times or more. The chain couples TRBV28 to TRBJ2-2, with D possibly TRBD2 on 7 matching bases. In germline, CDR1 is MDHEN, CDR2 SYDVKM. V was cut by 8 bases and J by 2 bases, with 21 bases left in between. CDR3 size: 17 residues. The CDR3 nucleotides are TGTGCCAGCCTCACCGAAGGGGGGGAGATTAACACCGGGGAGCTGTTTTTT. Its protein product is CASLTEGGEINTGELFF.

This clonotype occurred many times. The chain links TRBV6-4 to TRBJ2-1; the match to TRBD2 covers 11 bases. The germline gives CDR1 MRHNA, CDR2 SNTAGT. The CDR3 covers 16 residues. With 4 bases clipped from V and 0 bases from J, the junction kept 2 bases outside the gene matches. CDR3 sequence (DNA): TGTGCCAGCAGTGCCACTAGCGGGGGCTCCTACAATGAGCAGTTCTTC. Translation: CASSATSGGSYNEQFF.

This clonotype showed up many times. The CDR3 spells CATSDSDRSTDTQYF. The CDR3 bases are TGTGCCACCAGTGATTCAGACAGGAGCACAGATACGCAGTATTTT. The chain couples TRBV24-1 to TRBJ2-3; maybe TRBD1 (6 bases). The V and J ends lost 2 bases and 0 bases respectively, with 8 bases between them. CDR3 size: 15 residues. Germline loops: CDR1 KGHDR, CDR2 SFDVKD.

The table lists this clonotype with many counts. The rearrangement links TRBV18 to TRBJ2-1; D ambiguous. Looked up from germline, CDR1 is KGHSH and CDR2 is LQKENI. The CDR3 consists of 14 residues. Deletions cut 0 bases from V and 8 bases from J, with 11 bases between. In DNA form, the CDR3 reads TGTGCCAGCTCACCACCCGACATATACCATGAGCAGTTCTTC. Its translation: CASSPPDIYHEQFF.

The table lists this clonotype with many counts. This chain uses TRBV4-2 with TRBJ2-3, with D possibly being TRBD2 (5 bases). Germline lookup yields CDR1 LGHNA and CDR2 YNFKEQ. The CDR3 spans 16 residues. V lost 0 bases and J 1 base, leaving 11 bases between the germline ends. CDR3 nucleotides: TGTGCCAGCAGCCAAGAAACTAGTCCCCGCACAGATACGCAGTATTTT. This encodes CASSQETSPRTDTQYF.

The sample holds many counts of this clonotype. V usage is TRBV2 and J usage is TRBJ1-5; D is uncertain. The germline V gene has CDR1 SNHLY and CDR2 FYNNEI. This CDR3 region has 15 residues. V lost 7 bases, J lost 1 base, and 14 bases lay in between. The CDR3 sequence is CASTLGSVSNQPQHF. In DNA form, the CDR3 reads TGTGCCAGCACTCTGGGGTCAGTAAGCAATCAGCCCCAGCATTTT.

This clonotype was observed many times. The chain links TRBV20-1 to TRBJ1-1, with D maybe TRBD1 (5 bases). This CDR3 region has 14 residues. Germline assignment: CDR1 DFQATT and CDR2 SNEGSKA (reference sequence). V lost 0 bases to trimming and J lost 1 base, with 9 bases between them. For the CDR3, the DNA is TGCAGTGCTAGAGAGGGCAGGGCGAACACTGAAGCTTTCTTT. It encodes CSAREGRANTEAFF.

This clonotype was seen at least ten times. The V gene is TRBV11-2, the J gene TRBJ2-3; D is possibly TRBD2 (5 bases). The ends were cut back, 5 bases at V and 1 base at J, with 16 bases in the middle. This CDR3 is 16 amino acids long. Germline V lookup: CDR1 SGHAT, CDR2 FQNNGV. The CDR3 loop reads CASSPPGLARTDTQYF. As DNA, the CDR3 is TGTGCCAGCAGCCCCCCTGGGCTAGCTCGCACAGATACGCAGTATTTT. The whole variable domain, remainder taken from reference TRBV11-2 and TRBJ2-3, is EAGVAQSPRYKIIEKRQSVAFWCNPISGHATLYWYQQILGQGPKLLIQFQNNGVVDDSQLPKDRFSAERLKGVDSTLKIQPAKLEDSAVYLCASSPPGLARTDTQYFGPGTRLTVL.

This clonotype has a count of ten or more. The rearrangement uses TRBV20-1 and TRBJ1-2; D is ambiguous. CDR1 DFQATT and CDR2 SNEGSKA come from the germline V gene (reference sequence). Trimming removed 7 bases from V and 4 bases from J, with 16 bases in between. This CDR3 contains 13 residues. The CDR3 DNA sequence: TGCAGTGGTGCCAGAAACCCGCCCTATGGCTACACCTTC. Its protein product is CSGARNPPYGYTF.

This clonotype showed up many times. The J gene is TRBJ2-5, the V gene TRBV5-6, with 9 bases aligning to TRBD2. The V segment lost 1 base and the J segment 2 bases; nucleotides outside the gene matches: 6. This CDR3 has 16 residues. Germline assignment: CDR1 SGHDT and CDR2 YYEEEE. The CDR3 loop is CASSLLRREGQETQYF. CDR3 nucleotides: TGTGCCAGCAGCTTGTTGCGGCGGGAGGGACAAGAGACCCAGTACTTC.

This clonotype was recorded at least ten times. The rearrangement uses TRBV18 and TRBJ2-5; D uncertain. The V gene lost 3 bases and the J gene lost 2 bases, with 7 bases spanning the gap. The CDR3 contains 13 residues. Germline V gene data show CDR1 as KGHSH and CDR2 as LQKENI. The CDR3 DNA reads TGTGCCAGCTCACCGGGCGTTCAAGAGACCCAGTACTTC. Translation: CASSPGVQETQYF.

The table lists this clonotype with many counts. The chain has TRBV7-6 and TRBJ2-3; D is ambiguous. Trimming took 5 bases from V and 3 from J, leaving 12 bases between them. This CDR3 is built from 14 residues. The germline CDR1 and CDR2 sequences are SGHVS and FNYEAQ. The CDR3 sequence: CASSTELRTDTQYF. CDR3 nucleotides: TGTGCCAGCAGCACCGAGCTTAGGACAGATACGCAGTATTTT.

This clonotype has a count of ten or more. The V call is TRBV12-3 or TRBV12-4, the J call TRBJ2-2; no clear D. The CDR3 consists of 14 residues. Trimming cost V 5 bases and J 5 bases, with 12 bases left between them. The CDR3: CASSPALGTGELFF. The CDR3 DNA sequence: TGTGCCAGCAGTCCAGCTTTGGGGACCGGGGAGCTGTTTTTT.

This clonotype showed up many times. The chain uses TRBV6-5 and TRBJ2-7, with unresolved D. V was pared by 2 bases and J by 2 bases, with 7 bases between. CDR1 and CDR2 from the germline V gene are MNHEY and SVGAGI. The CDR3 is 13 amino acids. The CDR3: CASSYGVTYEQYF. The CDR3 bases are TGTGCCAGCAGTTACGGGGTCACCTACGAGCAGTACTTC.

This clonotype was seen many times. V and J are TRBV5-1 and TRBJ2-3; D may be TRBD1 or TRBD2 (5 bases each). This CDR3 is built from 17 residues. Germline V gives CDR1 SGHRS, CDR2 YFSETQ. V was cut by 1 base and J by 4 bases, with 19 bases left in between. CDR3 loop: CASSLFRVSGTPDTQYF. As DNA, the CDR3 is TGCGCCAGCAGCTTGTTCCGAGTGTCTGGGACCCCAGATACGCAGTATTTT.

This clonotype was recorded many times. CDR3 sequence: CASLDRGSGYTF. The DNA for the CDR3 is TGTGCCAGCCTGGACAGGGGCTCTGGCTACACCTTC. This chain connects TRBV2 to TRBJ1-2, with 9 bases lining up with TRBD1. In germline, CDR1 is SNHLY, CDR2 FYNNEI. The CDR3 sequence is 12 residues long. The V segment lost 8 bases and the J segment 7 bases; nucleotides outside the gene matches: 5. The full variable domain, rest sourced from reference TRBV2 and TRBJ1-2, is EPEVTQTPSHQVTQMGQEVILRCVPISNHLYFYWYRQILGQKVEFLVSFYNNEISEKSEIFDDQFSVERPDGSNFTLKIRSTKLEDSAMYFCASLDRGSGYTFGSGTRLTVV.

The sample holds a few counts of this clonotype. The gene calls are TRBV3-1 and TRBJ1-1; D ambiguous. Trimming stripped 9 bases from V and 1 base from J, with 18 bases between. This CDR3 is built from 15 residues. The germline CDR1 and CDR2 sequences are LGHDT and YNNKEL (reference sequence). CDR3 residues: CASTLLGSTNTEAFF. The CDR3 bases are TGTGCCAGTACATTATTAGGGTCCACGAACACTGAAGCTTTCTTT. Complete variable domain (other parts from reference TRBV3-1 and TRBJ1-1): DTAVSQTPKYLVTQMGNDKSIKCEQNLGHDTMYWYKQDSKKFLKIMFSYNNKELIINETVPNRFSPKSPDKAHLNLHINSLELGDSAVYFCASTLLGSTNTEAFFGQGTRLTVV.

The sample holds a few counts of this clonotype. The chain employs TRBV20-1 and TRBJ1-6, with D uncertain. This CDR3 contains 14 residues. The germline V gene encodes CDR1 DFQATT and CDR2 SNEGSKA (reference sequence). The CDR3 reads CSLDGSSYNSPLHF. DNA for the CDR3: TGCAGCCTAGACGGGAGCTCCTATAATTCACCCCTCCACTTT.

This clonotype was seen ten or more times. In nucleotides, the CDR3 is TGCGCCAGCAGCCTGGACAGTAGCACAGATACGCAGTATTTT. It is translated as CASSLDSSTDTQYF. This rearrangement joins TRBV5-1 to TRBJ2-3, with D perhaps TRBD1 (6 bases). The CDR3 has 14 amino acids. CDR1 and CDR2 (germline): SGHRS, YFSETQ. Trimming took off 4 bases at V and 0 bases at J, with 9 bases between the two ends.

In its sample, this clonotype was seen many times. The J gene is TRBJ2-3, the V gene TRBV2, with D uncertain. This CDR3 spans 14 amino acids. Deletions cut 6 bases from V and 2 bases from J, with 12 bases between. The germline V gene has CDR1 SNHLY and CDR2 FYNNEI. The CDR3 reads CASSDSLATDTQYF. Here the CDR3 DNA reads TGTGCCAGCAGCGATTCCCTTGCCACAGATACGCAGTATTTT.

This clonotype turned up a few times. The CDR3 coding sequence is TGCGCCAGCAGCCAATCTAGCGGGATTGAAGATACGCAGTATTTT. Amino acids: CASSQSSGIEDTQYF. This chain links TRBV4-1 with TRBJ2-3; 9 bases line up with TRBD2. The CDR3 runs to 15 residues. Trimming at V came to 2 bases and at J to 5 bases, leaving 5 bases not matched to a gene. CDR1 MGHRA and CDR2 YSYEKL come from the germline V gene.

This clonotype was detected many times. This chain connects TRBV6-5 to TRBJ1-2, with D possibly matching TRBD1 (6 bases). This CDR3 is 14 amino acids long. The V end lost 7 bases, the J end lost 8 bases, and 20 bases lay between the germline ends. Germline V gene sequence: CDR1 MNHEY, CDR2 SVGAGI. The CDR3 is CASTPSGGPGGYTF. CDR3 DNA sequence: TGTGCCAGCACTCCCAGCGGGGGGCCGGGAGGCTACACCTTC.

Regarding this clonotype: One base away lies a much larger clone, so this may be a sequencing read error. This sequence joins TRBV6-5 and TRBJ2-4; no definite D call. This CDR3 has 14 amino acids. Trimming removed 0 bases at V and 3 bases at J, with 6 bases between. Looked up from germline, CDR1 is MNHEY and CDR2 is SVGAGI. For the CDR3, the DNA is TGTGCCAGCAGTTACTCGAGCGACAAAAACATTCAGTACTTC. Translating gives CASSYSSDKNIQYF.

This chain joins TRBV18 and TRBJ1-6, with unresolved D. With 0 bases removed from V and 7 bases from J, the gap between germline ends came to 10 bases. Germline V lookup: CDR1 KGHSH, CDR2 LQKENI. CDR3 length: 15 amino acids. This CDR3 is CASSPPLPINSPLHF. CDR3 nucleotides: TGTGCCAGCTCACCACCGTTACCGATCAATTCACCCCTCCACTTT.

In regard to this clonotype: A much larger clone lies a single base off, so this may be a read error. This rearrangement joins TRBV11-2 to TRBJ1-1, with D tentatively TRBD1 (5 bases). The CDR3 is made up of 16 amino acids. V lost 6 bases and J 5 bases, leaving 22 bases between the germline ends. From germline, CDR1 is SGHAT and CDR2 FQNNGV. CDR3 amino acids: CASRTLGGSGRTEAFF. The CDR3 DNA is TGTGCCAGCAGGACCCTGGGGGGGTCAGGGCGGACTGAAGCTTTCTTT.

This clonotype appeared many times. The V gene is TRBV19, the J gene TRBJ2-1, with TRBD2 matching 7 bases. Germline V gives CDR1 LNHDA, CDR2 SQIVND (reference sequence). With V trimmed by 3 bases and J by 7 bases, 9 bases remained unmatched. CDR3 size: 15 residues. The CDR3 DNA follows: TGTGCCAGTAGTATCTTCCTCGGGAGGACGAATGAGCAGTTCTTC. Encoded protein: CASSIFLGRTNEQFF.